This TCR beta chain was profiled in a study of TIL therapy for anti-PD-1-resistant metastatic lung cancer. Whole-study context: Tumors had a median PD-L1 proportion score of about 6%.

Time point: pre-treatment sample, taken before nivolumab and TIL therapy. The immunoSEQ assay was v3. Method: immunoSEQ multiplex PCR; TCRdb's copy keeps in-frame clones and lacks some. The sample holds more than 55,000 clones, around 69% seen once. This TCR was recovered from a person aged 25-85 years with non-small cell lung cancer. This specimen consisted of blood, obtained at baseline.

For the CDR3, the DNA is TGTGCCAGTGAACAAAGGAACAGGGCCTCTCATGGCTACACCTTC. Its translation is CASEQRNRASHGYTF. This chain links TRBV19 with TRBJ1-2; TRBD1 might be the D (6 bases). Trimming pared 8 bases from V and 6 bases from J, leaving 22 bases between. Germline lookup yields CDR1 LNHDA and CDR2 SQIVND (reference sequence). The CDR3 extends over 15 amino acids. Full variable domain (rest looked up from reference TRBV19 and TRBJ1-2): DGGITQSPKYLFRKEGQNVTLSCEQNLNHDAMYWYRQDPGQGLRLIYYSQIVNDFQKGDIAEGYSVSREKKESFPLTVTSAQKNPTAFYLCASEQRNRASHGYTFGSGTRLTVV.